The sample holds many counts of the clone carrying this T cell receptor (beta chain). Its antigen is not known. The source of the sample is a study of neurological immune-mediated disorders. The study, taken as a whole, reports: The absence of shared CDR3 amino acid sequences among expanded clones across subjects suggests private repertoires in all groups. It was HTLV-1-associated myelopathy that showed the most TCR clonal expansion, while multiple sclerosis showed the least, falling below healthy controls.

As to time point: longitudinal time-point 3. In TCRdb, the 5' RACE reads were re-called with MiXCR into one record per CDR3 protein. The table shows about 84,000 distinct CDR3 sequences, with about 4.3% occurring only once. The germline V gene has CDR1 DFQATT and CDR2 SNEGSKA (reference sequence). Trimming cost V 3 bases and J 3 bases, with 12 bases left between them. The CDR3 consists of 13 residues. This chain joins TRBV20-1 and TRBJ2-7; D might be TRBD1 (5 bases). Sequenced sample: PBMCs. The source is a woman aged 55-69 years with multiple sclerosis. CDR3 protein: CSASGQGGYEQYF. CDR3 sequence (DNA): TGCAGTGCTAGTGGGCAGGGTGGCTACGAGCAGTACTTC.